The present T cell receptor beta chain was sequenced within a study of beta chain features in type 1 diabetes. As every portion of the isolated RNA was reverse transcribed, the sequencing read expressed TCRB transcripts. Here immunoSEQ multiplex PCR was the method, and the copy in TCRdb shows in-frame clones only, minus some. Altogether 300,000 to 350,000 clones are present, under 8.5% being singletons, with the ten largest covering 0.44%. Remarks on this clone: Its antigen is still unknown. The sample carries other DNA sequences with the same CDR3.

Purity exceeded 98% in all sorted populations. Study-wide points: Compared to healthy donors, patients appeared to have naive, central memory and Treg TCRB repertoires that were more alike.

The sequencing input was central memory CD4+ T cells from blood. The sequence derives from a woman younger than 30 in good health.

CDR3 coding DNA: TGCGCCAGCAGCCCGACAGGGCAAGAGACCCAGTACTTC. The encoded protein is CASSPTGQETQYF. V usage is TRBV5-1 and J usage is TRBJ2-5; 7 bases are shared with TRBD1. V shed 4 bases, J shed 2 bases, and the junction held 2 bases outside the gene matches. The CDR3 length is 13 residues. Germline assignment: CDR1 SGHRS and CDR2 YFSETQ.